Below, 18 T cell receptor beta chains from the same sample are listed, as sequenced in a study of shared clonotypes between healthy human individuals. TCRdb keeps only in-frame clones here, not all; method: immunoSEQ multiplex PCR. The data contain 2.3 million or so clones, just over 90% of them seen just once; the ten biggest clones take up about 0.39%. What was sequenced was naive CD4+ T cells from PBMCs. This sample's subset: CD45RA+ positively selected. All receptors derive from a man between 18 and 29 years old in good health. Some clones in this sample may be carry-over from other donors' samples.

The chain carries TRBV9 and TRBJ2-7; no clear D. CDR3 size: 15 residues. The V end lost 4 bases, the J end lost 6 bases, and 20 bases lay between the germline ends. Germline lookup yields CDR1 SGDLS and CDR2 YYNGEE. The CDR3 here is CASSSRSTDYGEQYF. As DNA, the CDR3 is TGTGCCAGCAGCTCTCGATCGACGGATTATGGCGAGCAGTACTTC.

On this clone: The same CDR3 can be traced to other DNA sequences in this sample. CDR3 sequence reads: CAIRENQPQHF. CDR3 nucleotide sequence: TGTGCCATCAGGGAAAATCAGCCCCAGCATTTT. This rearrangement joins TRBV10-3 to TRBJ1-5; D is ambiguous. V was pared by 6 bases and J by 4 bases, with 4 bases between. The germline V gene encodes CDR1 ENHRY and CDR2 SYGVKD. The CDR3 is 11 residues long.

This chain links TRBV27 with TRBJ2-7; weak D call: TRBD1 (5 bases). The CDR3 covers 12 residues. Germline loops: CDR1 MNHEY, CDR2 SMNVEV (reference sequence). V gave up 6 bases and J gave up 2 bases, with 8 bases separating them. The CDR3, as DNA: TGTGCCAGCAGAGCAGGGACCTACGAGCAGTACTTC. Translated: CASRAGTYEQYF.

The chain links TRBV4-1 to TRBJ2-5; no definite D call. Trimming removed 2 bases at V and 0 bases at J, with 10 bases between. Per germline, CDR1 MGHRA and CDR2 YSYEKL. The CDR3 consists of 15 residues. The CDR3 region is CASSQPDRDQETQYF. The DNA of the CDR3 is TGCGCCAGCAGCCAACCCGACCGGGACCAAGAGACCCAGTACTTC.

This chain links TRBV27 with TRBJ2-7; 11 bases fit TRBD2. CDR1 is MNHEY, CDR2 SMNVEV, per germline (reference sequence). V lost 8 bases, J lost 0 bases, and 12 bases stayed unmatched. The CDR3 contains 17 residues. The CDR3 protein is CASGDYGTSGYSYEQYF. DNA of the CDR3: TGTGCCAGCGGTGATTACGGGACTAGCGGTTACTCCTACGAGCAGTACTTC.

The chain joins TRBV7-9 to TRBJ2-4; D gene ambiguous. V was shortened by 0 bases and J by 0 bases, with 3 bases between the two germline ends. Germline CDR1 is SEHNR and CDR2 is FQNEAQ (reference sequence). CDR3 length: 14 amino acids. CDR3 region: CASSLASAKNIQYF. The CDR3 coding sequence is TGTGCCAGCAGCTTAGCCTCAGCCAAAAACATTCAGTACTTC. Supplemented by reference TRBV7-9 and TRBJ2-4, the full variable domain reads DTGVSQNPRHKITKRGQNVTFRCDPISEHNRLYWYRQTLGQGPEFLTYFQNEAQLEKSRLLSDRFSAERPKGSFSTLEIQRTEQGDSAMYLCASSLASAKNIQYFGAGTRLSVL.

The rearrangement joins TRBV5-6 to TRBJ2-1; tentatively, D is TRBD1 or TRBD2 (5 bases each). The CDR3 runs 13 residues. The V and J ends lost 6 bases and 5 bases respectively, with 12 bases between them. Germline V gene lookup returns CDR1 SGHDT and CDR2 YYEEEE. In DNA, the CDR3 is TGTGCCAGCACCCCACTAGGGGACAATGAGCAGTTCTTC. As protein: CASTPLGDNEQFF.

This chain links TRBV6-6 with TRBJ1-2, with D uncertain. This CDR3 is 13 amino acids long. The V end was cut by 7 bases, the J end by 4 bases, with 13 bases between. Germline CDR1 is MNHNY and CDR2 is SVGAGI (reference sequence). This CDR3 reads CASNHDKGYGYTF. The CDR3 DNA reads TGTGCCAGCAACCACGACAAAGGCTATGGCTACACCTTC.

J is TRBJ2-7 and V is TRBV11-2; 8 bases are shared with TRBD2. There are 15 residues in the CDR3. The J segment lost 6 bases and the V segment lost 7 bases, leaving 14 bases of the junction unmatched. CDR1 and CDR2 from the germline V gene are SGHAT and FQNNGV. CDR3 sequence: CASTVTSGNLGEQYF. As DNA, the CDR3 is TGTGCCAGCACCGTCACTAGCGGCAATCTCGGCGAGCAGTACTTC.

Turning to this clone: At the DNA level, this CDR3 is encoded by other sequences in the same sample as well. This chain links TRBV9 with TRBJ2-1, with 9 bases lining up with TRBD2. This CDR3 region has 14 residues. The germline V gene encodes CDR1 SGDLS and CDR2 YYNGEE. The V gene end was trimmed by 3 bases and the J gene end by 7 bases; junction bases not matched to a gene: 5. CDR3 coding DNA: TGTGCCAGCAGCGCATCTGGACTAGCGAATGAGCAGTTCTTC. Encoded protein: CASSASGLANEQFF.

The chain's CDR3 is CASSPGQGRIAEAFF. DNA for the CDR3: TGTGCCAGCTCACCGGGACAGGGGAGGATAGCTGAAGCTTTCTTT. The rearrangement links TRBV18 to TRBJ1-1; 10 nucleotides line up with TRBD1. The CDR3 totals 15 residues. CDR1 is KGHSH, CDR2 LQKENI, per germline. J was trimmed by 6 bases and V by 3 bases; bases with no gene match: 7.

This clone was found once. The CDR3 protein is CASSSWTGTGELFF. In nucleotides, the CDR3 is TGTGCCAGCAGTTCCTGGACCGGCACCGGGGAGCTGTTTTTT. The chain has TRBV28 and TRBJ2-2; D not certain. In germline, CDR1 is MDHEN, CDR2 SYDVKM. The CDR3 has 14 residues. V was clipped by 4 bases and J by 4 bases, with 10 bases between them. Full variable domain (remainder filled in from reference TRBV28 and TRBJ2-2): DVKVTQSSRYLVKRTGEKVFLECVQDMDHENMFWYRQDPGLGLRLIYFSYDVKMKEKGDIPEGYSVSREKKERFSLILESASTNQTSMYLCASSSWTGTGELFFGEGSRLTVL.

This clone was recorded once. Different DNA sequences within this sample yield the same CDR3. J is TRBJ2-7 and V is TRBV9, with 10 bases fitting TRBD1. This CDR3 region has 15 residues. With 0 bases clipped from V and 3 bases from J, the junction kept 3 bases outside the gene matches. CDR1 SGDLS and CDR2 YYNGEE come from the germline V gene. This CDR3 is CASSVGGTGVYEQYF. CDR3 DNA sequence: TGTGCCAGCAGCGTAGGAGGGACAGGGGTCTACGAGCAGTACTTC.

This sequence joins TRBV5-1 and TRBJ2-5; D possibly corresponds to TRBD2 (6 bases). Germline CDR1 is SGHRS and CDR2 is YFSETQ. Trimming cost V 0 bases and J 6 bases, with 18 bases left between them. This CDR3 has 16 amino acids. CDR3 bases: TGCGCCAGCAGCTTGGATGGGGGACTTTTTGGACAGACCCAGTACTTC. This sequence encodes CASSLDGGLFGQTQYF.

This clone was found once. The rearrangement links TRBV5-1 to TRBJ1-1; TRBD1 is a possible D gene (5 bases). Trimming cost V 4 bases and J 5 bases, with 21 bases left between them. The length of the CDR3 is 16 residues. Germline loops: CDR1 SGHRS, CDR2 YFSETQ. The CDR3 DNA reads TGCGCCAGCAGCGCCCGGTCGACAGTGGGGGAAACTGAAGCTTTCTTT. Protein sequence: CASSARSTVGETEAFF. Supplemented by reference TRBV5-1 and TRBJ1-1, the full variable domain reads KAGVTQTPRYLIKTRGQQVTLSCSPISGHRSVSWYQQTPGQGLQFLFEYFSETQRNKGNFPGRFSGRQFSNSRSEMNVSTLELGDSALYLCASSARSTVGETEAFFGQGTRLTVV.

In DNA, the CDR3 is TGTGCCATCAGTGATACGGCGACAGAGAAGAAAAAACTGTTTTTT. Protein: CAISDTATEKKKLFF. The V and J genes are TRBV10-3 and TRBJ1-4; D may be TRBD1 (5 bases). The V end was cut by 3 bases, the J end by 9 bases, with 17 bases between. The CDR3 is made up of 15 amino acids. Germline-derived CDR1 and CDR2 are ENHRY and SYGVKD.

DNA of the CDR3: TGTGCCAGCAGTTCAACAGGGGCTCCTTTACTTCTTAATGAAAAACTGTTTTTT. This encodes CASSSTGAPLLLNEKLFF. The chain employs TRBV27 and TRBJ1-4; 7 nucleotides align to TRBD1. The CDR3 runs 18 residues. The ends lost 4 bases at V and 4 bases at J; junction bases unmatched: 15. CDR1 MNHEY and CDR2 SMNVEV come from the germline V gene (reference sequence).

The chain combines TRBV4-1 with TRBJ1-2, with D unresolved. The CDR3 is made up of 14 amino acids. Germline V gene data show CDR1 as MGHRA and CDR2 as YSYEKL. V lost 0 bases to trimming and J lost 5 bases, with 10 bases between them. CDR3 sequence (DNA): TGCGCCAGCAGCCAAGATTGGGCCTCTTATGGCTACACCTTC. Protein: CASSQDWASYGYTF.